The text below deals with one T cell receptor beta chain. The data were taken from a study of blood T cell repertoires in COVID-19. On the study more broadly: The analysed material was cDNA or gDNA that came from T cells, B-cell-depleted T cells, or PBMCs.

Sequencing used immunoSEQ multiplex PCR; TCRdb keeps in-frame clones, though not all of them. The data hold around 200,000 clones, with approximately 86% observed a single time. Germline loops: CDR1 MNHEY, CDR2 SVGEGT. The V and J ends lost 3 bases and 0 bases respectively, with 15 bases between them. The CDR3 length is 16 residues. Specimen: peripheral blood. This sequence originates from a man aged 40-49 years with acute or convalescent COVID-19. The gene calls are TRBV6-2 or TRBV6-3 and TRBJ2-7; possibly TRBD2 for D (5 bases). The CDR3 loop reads CASSYNRETLSYEQYF. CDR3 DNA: TGTGCCAGCAGTTATAATAGGGAGACACTCTCCTACGAGCAGTACTTC.